This is a list of T cell receptor beta chains from one sample in a study of T cell responses to AZD1222 COVID-19 vaccine. Libraries were prepared by immunoSEQ multiplex PCR; TCRdb keeps only in-frame clonotypes and omits some of them. The sample carries approximately 80,000 clones, approximately 85% recorded once. This material consisted of peripheral blood, taken 28 days after the second AZD1222 dose. The receptors shown here come from an adult who received the AZD1222 COVID-19 vaccine. CDR3s include the opening cysteine and the closing phenylalanine or tryptophan. Fields, in order: J gene, V gene, D gene, clone size, CDR3 length, CDR3 DNA, CDR3 protein. A D gene is named only where the DNA matches it firmly. Not every row has a clone size; where given, it reads once, few, many or a size class.

J gene: TRBJ1-5
V gene: TRBV19
D gene: NA
clone size: NA
CDR3 length: 14
CDR3 DNA: TGTGCCAGTAGTGCCCTGTATAGCAATCAGCCCCAGCATTTT
CDR3 protein: CASSALYSNQPQHF

J gene: TRBJ2-2
V gene: TRBV7-7
D gene: NA
clone size: NA
CDR3 length: 16
CDR3 DNA: TGTGCCAGCAGCTTGTCGGCAACCCCGAACACCGGGGAGCTGTTTTTT
CDR3 protein: CASSLSATPNTGELFF

J gene: TRBJ2-2
V gene: TRBV7-9
D gene: NA
clone size: NA
CDR3 length: 14
CDR3 DNA: TGTGCCAGCAGCCCCGGAGGGAACACCGGGGAGCTGTTTTTT
CDR3 protein: CASSPGGNTGELFF

J gene: TRBJ2-1
V gene: TRBV7-2
D gene: NA
clone size: NA
CDR3 length: 12
CDR3 DNA: TGTGCCAGCAGCTCAGACTATGGTGAGCAGTTCTTC
CDR3 protein: CASSSDYGEQFF

J gene: TRBJ1-6
V gene: TRBV28
D gene: NA
clone size: NA
CDR3 length: 15
CDR3 DNA: TGTGCCAGCAGTTCCATACAGGGATACAATTCACCCCTCCACTTT
CDR3 protein: CASSSIQGYNSPLHF

J gene: TRBJ1-2
V gene: TRBV7-9
D gene: TRBD1
clone size: NA
CDR3 length: 12
CDR3 DNA: TGTGCCAGCAGCTCGGACAGGGATGGCTACACCTTC
CDR3 protein: CASSSDRDGYTF

J gene: TRBJ2-1
V gene: TRBV4-3
D gene: NA
clone size: NA
CDR3 length: 15
CDR3 DNA: TGCGCCAGCAGCCAAGAGGGGAGCTCCTACAATGAGCAGTTCTTC
CDR3 protein: CASSQEGSSYNEQFF

J gene: TRBJ1-2
V gene: TRBV28
D gene: TRBD1
clone size: NA
CDR3 length: 14
CDR3 DNA: TGTGCCAGCGGTTGGTGGACAGGACGTTATGGCTACACCTTC
CDR3 protein: CASGWWTGRYGYTF

J gene: TRBJ1-2
V gene: TRBV19
D gene: NA
clone size: NA
CDR3 length: 15
CDR3 DNA: TGTGCCAGTAGGGATCGGGGAGAAGTCTCTTATGGCTACACCTTC
CDR3 protein: CASRDRGEVSYGYTF

J gene: TRBJ1-6
V gene: TRBV2
D gene: TRBD1
clone size: NA
CDR3 length: 14
CDR3 DNA: TGTGCCAGCAGATCGACAGGGAATAATTCACCCCTCCACTTT
CDR3 protein: CASRSTGNNSPLHF

J gene: TRBJ2-7
V gene: TRBV11-1
D gene: NA
clone size: NA
CDR3 length: 15
CDR3 DNA: TGTGCCAGCAGCTTCGGACTTACGGAAGACTACGAGCAGTACTTC
CDR3 protein: CASSFGLTEDYEQYF

J gene: TRBJ2-1
V gene: TRBV7-3
D gene: TRBD1
clone size: NA
CDR3 length: 15
CDR3 DNA: TGTGCCAGCAGCGCTACTACTACAGGGGTCAATGAGCAGTTCTTC
CDR3 protein: CASSATTTGVNEQFF

J gene: TRBJ2-1
V gene: TRBV4-3
D gene: NA
clone size: NA
CDR3 length: 11
CDR3 DNA: TGCGCCAGCAGCCAGGCCAATGAGCAGTTCTTC
CDR3 protein: CASSQANEQFF

J gene: TRBJ2-7
V gene: TRBV10-3
D gene: NA
clone size: NA
CDR3 length: 13
CDR3 DNA: TGTGCCATCAGTAGGGGTTTCGGCTACGAGCAGTACTTC
CDR3 protein: CAISRGFGYEQYF

J gene: TRBJ1-3
V gene: TRBV7-2
D gene: TRBD1
clone size: NA
CDR3 length: 14
CDR3 DNA: TGTGCCAGCAGCTCGACAGGGATTGGAAACACCATATATTTT
CDR3 protein: CASSSTGIGNTIYF

J gene: TRBJ2-3
V gene: TRBV20-1
D gene: NA
clone size: NA
CDR3 length: 13
CDR3 DNA: TGCAGTGCTAGTCGGGATTTCACAGATACGCAGTATTTT
CDR3 protein: CSASRDFTDTQYF

J gene: TRBJ2-5
V gene: TRBV11-3
D gene: TRBD2
clone size: NA
CDR3 length: 19
CDR3 DNA: TGTGCCAGCAGCTTAAGCTCGAGGCGACTAGCGGGAGGGCGGGAGACCCAGTACTTC
CDR3 protein: CASSLSSRRLAGGRETQYF

J gene: TRBJ2-1
V gene: TRBV6-5
D gene: NA
clone size: NA
CDR3 length: 13
CDR3 DNA: TGTGCCAGCAGGACCACGATGGTTAATGAGCAGTTCTTC
CDR3 protein: CASRTTMVNEQFF

J gene: TRBJ1-3
V gene: TRBV6-5
D gene: NA
clone size: NA
CDR3 length: 14
CDR3 DNA: TGTGCCAGCATCCGGGACCCTACCCCGAACACCATATATTTT
CDR3 protein: CASIRDPTPNTIYF

J gene: TRBJ2-5
V gene: TRBV5-8
D gene: TRBD2
clone size: NA
CDR3 length: 16
CDR3 DNA: TGTGCCAGCAGCACAGGGACTAGCGGGATAAGGGAGACCCAGTACTTC
CDR3 protein: CASSTGTSGIRETQYF

J gene: TRBJ2-7
V gene: TRBV29-1
D gene: TRBD2
clone size: NA
CDR3 length: 13
CDR3 DNA: TGCAGCGTCGTCCTAGCGGGGGCCTACGAGCAGTACTTC
CDR3 protein: CSVVLAGAYEQYF

J gene: TRBJ2-5
V gene: TRBV6-2/TRBV6-3
D gene: NA
clone size: many
CDR3 length: 17
CDR3 DNA: TGTGCCAGCAGTTACTCGGATGGGGAGGCGGAGTACGAGACCCAGTACTTC
CDR3 protein: CASSYSDGEAEYETQYF

J gene: TRBJ2-2
V gene: TRBV6-6
D gene: NA
clone size: NA
CDR3 length: 13
CDR3 DNA: TGTGCCAGCAGGGGGGGACTCACCGGGGAGCTGTTTTTT
CDR3 protein: CASRGGLTGELFF

J gene: TRBJ1-5
V gene: TRBV29-1
D gene: NA
clone size: NA
CDR3 length: 15
CDR3 DNA: TGCAGCGTTATGGCACAGGGTACGTCCAGTCAGCCCCAGCATTTT
CDR3 protein: CSVMAQGTSSQPQHF

J gene: TRBJ1-2
V gene: TRBV4-1
D gene: NA
clone size: NA
CDR3 length: 15
CDR3 DNA: TGCGCCAGCAGCAAGAGCCGAGAGGGATTCTATGGCTACACCTTC
CDR3 protein: CASSKSREGFYGYTF

J gene: TRBJ2-7
V gene: TRBV28
D gene: NA
clone size: few
CDR3 length: 15
CDR3 DNA: TGTGCCAGCAGTTCAAACCGGGACTTACCCTACGAGCAGTACTTC
CDR3 protein: CASSSNRDLPYEQYF

J gene: TRBJ1-6
V gene: TRBV12-5
D gene: TRBD1
clone size: NA
CDR3 length: 16
CDR3 DNA: TGTGCTAGTGGTTTGTTCAGGACAGGGCAGAGATCACCCCTCCACTTT
CDR3 protein: CASGLFRTGQRSPLHF

J gene: TRBJ1-1
V gene: TRBV3-1/TRBV3-2
D gene: NA
clone size: NA
CDR3 length: 12
CDR3 DNA: TGTGCCAGCAGCCAAGATAAGGCTTTGGCTTTCTTT
CDR3 protein: CASSQDKALAFF

J gene: TRBJ1-3
V gene: TRBV29-1
D gene: TRBD1
clone size: few
CDR3 length: 11
CDR3 DNA: TGCAGCGTGCGACAGGGGGGCACCATATATTTT
CDR3 protein: CSVRQGGTIYF